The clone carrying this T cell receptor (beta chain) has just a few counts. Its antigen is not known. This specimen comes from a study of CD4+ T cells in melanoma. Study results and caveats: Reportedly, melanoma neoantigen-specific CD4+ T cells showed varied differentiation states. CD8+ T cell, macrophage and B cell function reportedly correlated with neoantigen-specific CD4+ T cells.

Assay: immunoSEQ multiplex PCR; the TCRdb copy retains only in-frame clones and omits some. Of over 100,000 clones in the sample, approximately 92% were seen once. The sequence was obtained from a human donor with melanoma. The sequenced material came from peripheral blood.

The CDR3 loop is CASTPLGSYNEQFF. For the CDR3, the DNA is TGTGCCAGCACCCCACTCGGCTCCTACAATGAGCAGTTCTTC. The chain carries TRBV6-5 and TRBJ2-1; the D is unclear. Deletions cut 7 bases from V and 0 bases from J, with 10 bases between. Germline V gene lookup returns CDR1 MNHEY and CDR2 SVGAGI. The CDR3 loop spans 14 amino acids.